The 8 T cell receptor beta chains reported below all come from one sample, sequenced in a study of blood T cell repertoires in COVID-19 (dated by TCRdb to 2018 to 2021). Libraries came from the immunoSEQ multiplex PCR assay. Drawn from immuneACCESS, this table holds only the in-frame rearrangements with V and J called that TCRdb kept. Clones are partly lost; checked studies trace under half to an unresolved V gene and leave the rest unexplained. The sample has 180,000 or so clones on record, roughly 89% of them singletons. Around 1.5% of the sample comes from the top ten. Sequencing used peripheral blood. The source of these receptors is a woman between 50 and 59 years old with acute or convalescent COVID-19.

The V and J genes are TRBV4-2 and TRBJ1-1, with 8 bases lining up with TRBD1. CDR1 and CDR2 from the germline V gene are LGHNA and YNFKEQ. With 0 bases clipped from V and 5 bases from J, the junction kept 5 bases outside the gene matches. CDR3 size: 15 residues. This chain's CDR3 is CASSQENRGRTEAFF. The CDR3 DNA sequence: TGTGCCAGCAGCCAAGAAAACAGGGGGAGGACTGAAGCTTTCTTT.

This clone was counted a single time. DNA of the CDR3: TGTGCCAGCAGTTTCCTTTCGGGGGGCGAGCAGTTCTTC. It encodes CASSFLSGGEQFF. The chain links TRBV6-5 to TRBJ2-1; D perhaps matches TRBD2 (7 bases). The CDR3 is made up of 13 amino acids. CDR1 MNHEY and CDR2 SVGAGI come from the germline V gene. V lost 4 bases, J lost 10 bases, and 14 bases lay in between.

The genes are TRBV2 and TRBJ2-7; D remains ambiguous. The CDR3 runs 12 residues. Germline CDR1 is SNHLY and CDR2 is FYNNEI. V was cut by 7 bases and J by 2 bases, with 9 bases left in between. DNA of the CDR3: TGTGCCAGCACCGCCGAGACCTACGAGCAGTACTTC. Translated: CASTAETYEQYF.

The chain has TRBV7-9 and TRBJ2-5; 7 positions match TRBD1. Germline V gene data show CDR1 as SEHNR and CDR2 as FQNEAQ (reference sequence). This CDR3 is built from 15 residues. The J segment lost 1 base and the V segment lost 4 bases, leaving 6 bases of the junction unmatched. As DNA, the CDR3 is TGTGCCAGCAGCTCGGGACAGACTATCCAAGAGACCCAGTACTTC. Its translation is CASSSGQTIQETQYF. The variable domain in full, with the rest retrieved from reference TRBV7-9 and TRBJ2-5, is DTGVSQNPRHKITKRGQNVTFRCDPISEHNRLYWYRQTLGQGPEFLTYFQNEAQLEKSRLLSDRFSAERPKGSFSTLEIQRTEQGDSAMYLCASSSGQTIQETQYFGPGTRLLVL.

The rearrangement links TRBV7-6 to TRBJ1-2; 8 bases match TRBD1. In germline, CDR1 is SGHVS, CDR2 FNYEAQ. The J segment lost 6 bases and the V segment lost 5 bases, leaving 14 bases of the junction unmatched. This CDR3 comprises 16 residues. The CDR3 is CASSVTDGQGGNGYTF. CDR3 in DNA: TGTGCCAGCAGCGTGACAGATGGACAGGGAGGGAATGGCTACACCTTC.

This clone was seen a few times. The genes are TRBV3-1 (or the pseudogene TRBV3-2) and TRBJ2-2; a possible D gene is TRBD1 (6 bases). The CDR3 is made up of 14 amino acids. Germline V gives CDR1 LGHDT, CDR2 YNNKEL (reference sequence). The V gene lost 2 bases and the J gene lost 6 bases, with 10 bases spanning the gap. The CDR3 DNA is TGTGCCAGCAGCCAATTACAGGGCGCCGGGGAGCTGTTTTTT. Protein: CASSQLQGAGELFF.

In its sample, this clone was seen a few times. CDR3 sequence (DNA): TGTGCCAGCAGTGAGAGGGGGGGCTATGGCTACACCTTC. Translation: CASSERGGYGYTF. The genes are TRBV6-1 and TRBJ1-2, with a tentative D call TRBD1 (6 bases). Germline V CDR1 and CDR2: MNHNS, SASEGT. The CDR3 runs 13 residues. V was pared by 3 bases and J by 4 bases, with 9 bases between.

The V and J genes are TRBV5-1 and TRBJ2-7; 9 nucleotides align to TRBD1. The trim removed 2 bases at V and 4 bases at J, leaving 16 bases unmatched. CDR1 and CDR2 from the germline V gene are SGHRS and YFSETQ. The CDR3 consists of 18 residues. The CDR3 reads CASSFTTGPGQGGYEQYF. The CDR3 region has the DNA TGCGCCAGCAGCTTTACGACTGGACCGGGACAGGGTGGTTACGAGCAGTACTTC.